This T cell receptor (beta chain) was retrieved from a study of T cell responses to AZD1222 COVID-19 vaccine. In the case of this clone: Its matching antigen is unknown.

Libraries were prepared by immunoSEQ multiplex PCR; TCRdb keeps only in-frame clonotypes and omits some of them. The sample yields approximately 120,000 clones, approximately 85% seen once. Second-dose recipients at about 4 or about 12 weeks were treated as one pooled group. Study results and limitations: Spike as a whole was targeted by vaccine-associated CD4 TCRs, dominant at 160-218 and 743-854. Every sample of the repertoires postdated the peak T cell response.

Per the germline V gene, CDR1 is MNHEY and CDR2 is SVGAGI. The CDR3 loop spans 12 amino acids. The V segment lost 8 bases and the J segment 7 bases; nucleotides outside the gene matches: 6. The clonotype comes from an adult who received the AZD1222 COVID-19 vaccine. The sample was peripheral blood, taken 28 days after the second AZD1222 dose. The chain links TRBV6-5 to TRBJ1-1; TRBD1 matches at 8 bases. CDR3 residues: CASQKQGGEAFF. The CDR3 bases are TGTGCCAGCCAGAAACAGGGGGGTGAAGCTTTCTTT.